Following are 15 T cell receptor beta chains from one sample sequenced in a study of T cells in Graves' hyperthyroidism and ophthalmopathy. TCR beta CDR3 regions were amplified from RNA. HTBI primers were employed in a first-round RT-PCR of the TCR CDR3. TCRdb reprocessed the multiplex PCR reads via MiXCR and lists one record per CDR3 protein. The repertoire holds about 690,000 distinct CDR3 sequences, with 15% to 20% as singletons. Sequenced sample: blood. The receptor set was obtained from a man aged 45-65 years with Graves' hyperthyroidism.

This clonotype was observed a handful of times. V and J are TRBV10-3 and TRBJ2-7; 9 nucleotides match TRBD1. Germline V gene lookup returns CDR1 ENHRY and CDR2 SYGVKD. The CDR3 loop spans 14 amino acids. J lost 6 bases, V lost 5 bases, and 8 bases had no gene match. The CDR3 DNA reads TGTGCCATCAGTCTGCCGGGACAGGGTGCCGAGCAGTACTTC. Residues: CAISLPGQGAEQYF.

The table lists this clonotype with a few counts. This chain links TRBV19 with TRBJ2-5; 11 nucleotides align to TRBD2. Germline V CDR1 and CDR2: LNHDA, SQIVND (reference sequence). The J segment lost 7 bases and the V segment lost 1 base, leaving 8 bases of the junction unmatched. CDR3 size: 16 residues. CDR3 loop: CASSIGGTSGGGTQYF. The CDR3 region has the DNA TGTGCCAGTAGTATAGGAGGGACTAGCGGCGGAGGGACCCAGTACTTC.

The sample holds a few counts of this clonotype. V is TRBV28 and J is TRBJ1-2; tentatively, D is TRBD1 (6 bases). The V end lost 6 bases, the J end lost 7 bases, and 18 bases lay between the germline ends. Germline loops: CDR1 MDHEN, CDR2 SYDVKM. This CDR3 has 14 amino acids. CDR3: CASRPRGARGGYTF. The CDR3 nucleotides read TGTGCCAGCAGGCCCAGGGGCGCCAGGGGTGGCTACACCTTC.

Many counts were recorded for this clonotype. The chain is built from TRBV2 and TRBJ1-5, with D hard to call. The CDR3 covers 16 residues. V gave up 1 base and J gave up 4 bases, with 14 bases separating them. The germline V gene encodes CDR1 SNHLY and CDR2 FYNNEI. The CDR3 bases are TGTGCCAGCAGTGAAGTTCCCCTCGGTTGGAATCAGCCCCAGCATTTT. This codes for CASSEVPLGWNQPQHF.

This clonotype occurred many times. The rearrangement joins TRBV11-2 to TRBJ2-7, with TRBD2 as a possible D gene (5 bases). Looked up from germline, CDR1 is SGHAT and CDR2 is FQNNGV. Trimming took 0 bases from V and 6 from J, leaving 9 bases between them. The CDR3 contains 13 residues. The CDR3 region is CASSLESRGEQYF. DNA for the CDR3: TGTGCCAGCAGCTTAGAGAGTCGGGGCGAGCAGTACTTC.

The table lists this clonotype with many counts. Written as DNA, the CDR3 is TGTGCCAGCAGTTTGACAGGGATCCAAGAGACCCAGTACTTC. Translating gives CASSLTGIQETQYF. The chain couples TRBV28 to TRBJ2-5, with 7 nucleotides matching TRBD1. CDR1 MDHEN and CDR2 SYDVKM come from the germline V gene. The CDR3 length is 14 residues. With V trimmed by 3 bases and J by 1 base, 2 bases remained unmatched. The complete variable domain, with remaining parts taken from reference TRBV28 and TRBJ2-5, reads DVKVTQSSRYLVKRTGEKVFLECVQDMDHENMFWYRQDPGLGLRLIYFSYDVKMKEKGDIPEGYSVSREKKERFSLILESASTNQTSMYLCASSLTGIQETQYFGPGTRLLVL.

This chain links TRBV24-1 with TRBJ1-1; 8 bases match TRBD1. Germline V gene lookup returns CDR1 KGHDR and CDR2 SFDVKD. This CDR3 comprises 13 residues. V lost 4 bases to trimming and J lost 11 bases; unmatched junction nucleotides: 8. CDR3 residues: CATSEGQGLGAFF. The CDR3 DNA reads TGTGCCACCAGTGAAGGACAGGGTTTAGGGGCTTTCTTT.

This clonotype occurred many times. The chain carries TRBV7-2 and TRBJ2-1; 7 bases agree with TRBD2. V shed 1 base, J shed 1 base, and the junction held 4 bases outside the gene matches. From germline, CDR1 is SGHTA and CDR2 FQGNSA. This CDR3 comprises 16 residues. CDR3: CASSLEAGVSYNEQFF. The CDR3 region has the DNA TGTGCCAGCAGCTTAGAGGCGGGAGTGTCCTACAATGAGCAGTTCTTC. Using reference TRBV7-2 and TRBJ2-1 for the parts outside the CDR3, the full variable domain is GAGVSQSPSNKVTEKGKDVELRCDPISGHTALYWYRQSLGQGLEFLIYFQGNSAPDKSGLPSDRFSAERTGGSVSTLTIQRTQQEDSAVYLCASSLEAGVSYNEQFFGPGTRLTVL.

Only a few counts were recorded for this clonotype. Here the CDR3 reads CSATGTSRRTDTQYF. CDR3 bases: TGCAGTGCCACGGGGACTAGCAGACGCACAGATACGCAGTATTTT. The chain combines TRBV20-1 with TRBJ2-3; 9 bases are shared with TRBD2. V dropped 6 bases and J dropped 1; count of bases not matched to a gene: 8. CDR1 DFQATT and CDR2 SNEGSKA come from the germline V gene (reference sequence). This CDR3 region has 15 residues.

In the case of this clonotype: Since a much larger clone is just one base distant, this may be a read error. The CDR3 DNA follows: TGTGCCAGCAGTGATCGGGACTTCGACGAGCAGTACTTC. It is translated as CASSDRDFDEQYF. The chain couples TRBV27 to TRBJ2-7, with D possibly being TRBD2 (6 bases). Germline V lookup: CDR1 MNHEY, CDR2 SMNVEV (reference sequence). The V end lost 5 bases, the J end lost 5 bases, and 13 bases lay between the germline ends. The CDR3 has 13 residues.

The gene calls are TRBV27 and TRBJ2-1; no firm D call. V gave up 3 bases and J gave up 6 bases, with 9 bases separating them. The CDR3 sequence is 13 residues long. Germline lookup yields CDR1 MNHEY and CDR2 SMNVEV (reference sequence). The CDR3 here is CASSFFLSNEQFF. In nucleotides, the CDR3 is TGTGCCAGCAGTTTTTTTCTTAGCAATGAGCAGTTCTTC.

This chain uses TRBV2 with TRBJ2-1; maybe TRBD1 (5 bases). In germline, CDR1 is SNHLY, CDR2 FYNNEI. CDR3 length: 15 residues. Trimming pared 2 bases from V and 7 bases from J, leaving 15 bases between. In nucleotides, the CDR3 is TGTGCCAGCAGTGAATACCAGGGAACGAGTAATGAGCAGTTCTTC. Translating it yields CASSEYQGTSNEQFF. The whole variable domain, remainder taken from reference TRBV2 and TRBJ2-1, is EPEVTQTPSHQVTQMGQEVILRCVPISNHLYFYWYRQILGQKVEFLVSFYNNEISEKSEIFDDQFSVERPDGSNFTLKIRSTKLEDSAMYFCASSEYQGTSNEQFFGPGTRLTVL.

This clonotype has just a few counts. The chain combines TRBV2 with TRBJ2-7; 8 bases match TRBD1. The CDR3 has 15 residues. CDR1 SNHLY and CDR2 FYNNEI come from the germline V gene. J gave up 5 bases and V 4 bases, and 10 bases lay outside the gene matches. CDR3 DNA: TGTGCCAGCAGTGGGAGGGGCAGGGGGCTTAACGAGCAGTACTTC. Its translation is CASSGRGRGLNEQYF.

This clonotype was observed a few times. This chain uses TRBV7-2 with TRBJ1-4, with D perhaps TRBD1 (5 bases). This CDR3 spans 16 amino acids. Trimming took off 3 bases at V and 0 bases at J, with 11 bases between the two ends. Germline CDR1 SGHTA, CDR2 FQGNSA. CDR3 protein: CASSFGTLATNEKLFF. The CDR3 bases are TGTGCCAGCAGCTTTGGGACGCTTGCAACTAATGAAAAACTGTTTTTT. The whole variable domain, remainder taken from reference TRBV7-2 and TRBJ1-4, is GAGVSQSPSNKVTEKGKDVELRCDPISGHTALYWYRQSLGQGLEFLIYFQGNSAPDKSGLPSDRFSAERTGGSVSTLTIQRTQQEDSAVYLCASSFGTLATNEKLFFGSGTQLSVL.

This clonotype has a count of ten or more. The rearrangement links TRBV12-3 or TRBV12-4 to TRBJ2-5; D is possibly TRBD2 (6 bases). This CDR3 has 14 amino acids. V was clipped by 6 bases and J by 1 base, with 12 bases between them. Here the CDR3 reads CASSRRLGQETQYF. As DNA, the CDR3 is TGTGCCAGCAGCCGTCGACTAGGCCAAGAGACCCAGTACTTC.